This T cell receptor (beta chain) was sequenced in a study of identical twins. TCRdb re-analysed the 5' RACE reads in MiXCR, keeping a single row per CDR3 protein. The repertoire holds roughly 250,000 distinct CDR3 sequences, around 7.6% seen once, with approximately 5.4% in the top ten. This clonotype was seen many times. Germline-derived CDR1 and CDR2 are MGHRA and YSYEKL. This CDR3 has 17 residues. V lost 1 base to trimming and J lost 2 bases; unmatched junction nucleotides: 6. The sample was also reused in another study, on yellow fever vaccine responses in identical twins.

The sequence was collected from a woman younger than 35 in good health. The chain carries TRBV4-1 and TRBJ1-5, with TRBD1 matching 9 bases. The sequencing input was CD8+ T cells sorted from blood. DNA of the CDR3: TGCGCCAGCAGCCAAGCCGGGACAGGGTTTGGCAATCAGCCCCAGCATTTT. Encoded protein: CASSQAGTGFGNQPQHF.